This TCR beta chain derives from a study of T cell repertoires in cytomegalovirus infection. About the research overall: HLA-B-restricted CMV epitopes that are well studied, plus recently identified HLA-C-restricted ones, were used by the study. Both CMV infection and a matching HLA type were indicated by public TCR beta signatures.

One entry per CDR3 protein, called by TCRdb with MiXCR from the reads. Among 550,000 to 700,000 distinct CDR3 sequences listed, over 35% were seen once. Of note for this clonotype: Its matching antigen is unknown.

The CDR3 runs to 16 residues. Trimming took off 1 base at V and 3 bases at J, with 12 bases between the two ends. Germline V CDR1 and CDR2: SGHVS, FQNEAQ. Sequenced here: cultured PBMCs, sampled from culture after CMV antigen stimulation. The chain uses TRBV7-8 and TRBJ2-2; TRBD1 or TRBD2 may be the D gene (6 bases each). The sequence was obtained from a human donor in good health (CMV status not recorded). Some clones in this sample may be carry-over from other donors' samples. CDR3 bases: TGTGCCAGCAGCTTAGTTTGGGGGGCCCACACCGGGGAGCTGTTTTTT. This translates into CASSLVWGAHTGELFF. The full variable domain, rest sourced from reference TRBV7-8 and TRBJ2-2, is GAGVSQSPRYKVAKRGQDVALRCDPISGHVSLFWYQQALGQGPEFLTYFQNEAQLDKSGLPSDRFFAERPEGSVSTLKIQRTQQEDSAVYLCASSLVWGAHTGELFFGEGSRLTVL.